The present T cell receptor (beta chain) was sequenced within a study of quantifying T cell responses using KT2 cells. Study at large: TCR alpha and beta constant-region primers primed reverse transcription of RNA. The second PCR was a qPCR stopped at a predetermined fluorescence threshold. Study-level results: KT2 sequence counts showed saturation when very many KT2 cells were spiked in.

With respect to this clonotype: Its antigen is unknown.

Per the germline V gene, CDR1 is MNHEY and CDR2 is SVGAGI. This CDR3 has 15 amino acids. V lost 7 bases and J lost 3, with 19 bases in between. An oligo carrying a UMI was ligated to the cDNA 3' end. An equimolar mix of RC1.1 and RC1.2 primed the beta chain across TRBC1 and TRBC2. Each CDR3 protein is one row after TCRdb ran MiXCR on the UMI-ligation and nested PCR reads. The sample records some 50,000 distinct CDR3 sequences, around a tenth being singletons. KT2 cells were mixed with fixed PBMC numbers at varying ratios. The TCR was taken from a human donor. V usage is TRBV6-5 and J usage is TRBJ2-7, with D possibly TRBD2 on 6 matching bases. The specimen sequenced was PBMCs spiked with cells of the T cell clone KT2. CDR3 DNA sequence: TGTGCCAGCACCAGTTACGGGGGTAGGGGCTACGAGCAGTACTTC. It encodes CASTSYGGRGYEQYF.